The rows below give T cell receptor beta chains drawn from one sample of a study of cytomegalovirus exposure and HLA in healthy donors. Sequenced by immunoSEQ multiplex PCR; TCRdb stores in-frame clones only, minus some. The sample holds 95,000 to 150,000 clones, roughly 80% seen once. The material sequenced was PBMCs. These receptors originate from a man aged 25 to 40 in good health and CMV-seronegative. Each CDR3 is given with its conserved first and last residue. Fields, in order: V gene, J gene, CDR3 protein.

V: TRBV15
J: TRBJ2-1
CDR3: CATSSLAGGLSSYNEQFF

V: TRBV5-1
J: TRBJ2-1
CDR3: CASSRIPGEDNEQFF

V: TRBV5-4
J: TRBJ1-2
CDR3: CASSLLGGASSGYTF

V: TRBV9
J: TRBJ2-7
CDR3: CASSVASGANYEQYF

V: TRBV30
J: TRBJ1-2
CDR3: CAWSHRRSNYGYTF

V: TRBV7-9
J: TRBJ2-7
CDR3: CASSLVWDRGNEQYF

V: TRBV9
J: TRBJ2-1
CDR3: CASSVDGGLGNEQFF

V: TRBV5-1
J: TRBJ2-1
CDR3: CASSFGLAGTLYNEQFF

V: TRBV19
J: TRBJ1-1
CDR3: CASSDWDRGTEAFF

V: TRBV6-5
J: TRBJ1-2
CDR3: CASRKTDYGYTF

V: TRBV7-9
J: TRBJ2-3
CDR3: CASRLAGGSGDTQYF

V: TRBV7-6
J: TRBJ1-4
CDR3: CASSLGAGRGEKLFF

V: TRBV6-5
J: TRBJ1-6
CDR3: CASSEGGDNSPLHF

V: TRBV6-1
J: TRBJ2-5
CDR3: CASSRTGIQETQYF

V: TRBV9
J: TRBJ1-5
CDR3: CASSVDPAGGQPQHF

V: TRBV5-1
J: TRBJ2-2
CDR3: CASSRPGTGPLGELFF

V: TRBV27
J: TRBJ1-2
CDR3: CASSFTADNYGYTF